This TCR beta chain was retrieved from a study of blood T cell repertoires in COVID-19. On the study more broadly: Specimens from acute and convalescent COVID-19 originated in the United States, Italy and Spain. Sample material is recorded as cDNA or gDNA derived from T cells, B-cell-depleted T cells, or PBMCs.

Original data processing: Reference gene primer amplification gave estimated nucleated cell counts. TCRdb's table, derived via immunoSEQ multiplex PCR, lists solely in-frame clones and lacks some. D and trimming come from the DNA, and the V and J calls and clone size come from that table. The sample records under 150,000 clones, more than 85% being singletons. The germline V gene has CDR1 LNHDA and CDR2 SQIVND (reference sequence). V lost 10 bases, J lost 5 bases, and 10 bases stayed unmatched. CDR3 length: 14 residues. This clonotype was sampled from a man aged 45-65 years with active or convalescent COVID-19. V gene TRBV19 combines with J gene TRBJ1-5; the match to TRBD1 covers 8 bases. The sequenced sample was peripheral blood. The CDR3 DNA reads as TGTGCCACCACCGGGACAGGAACTTATCAGCCCCAGCATTTT. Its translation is CATTGTGTYQPQHF.